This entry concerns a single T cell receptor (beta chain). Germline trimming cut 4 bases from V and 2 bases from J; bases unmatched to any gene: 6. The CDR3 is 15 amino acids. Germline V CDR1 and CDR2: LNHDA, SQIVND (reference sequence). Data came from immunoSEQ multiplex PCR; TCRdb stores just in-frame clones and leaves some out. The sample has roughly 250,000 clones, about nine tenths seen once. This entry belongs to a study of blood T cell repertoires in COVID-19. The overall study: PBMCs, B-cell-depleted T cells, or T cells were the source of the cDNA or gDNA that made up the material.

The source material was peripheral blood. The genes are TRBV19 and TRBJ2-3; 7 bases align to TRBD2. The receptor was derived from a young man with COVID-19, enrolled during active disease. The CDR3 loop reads CASSSEAGVTDTQYF. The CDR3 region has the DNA TGTGCCAGTAGTAGCGAGGCGGGGGTCACAGATACGCAGTATTTT.